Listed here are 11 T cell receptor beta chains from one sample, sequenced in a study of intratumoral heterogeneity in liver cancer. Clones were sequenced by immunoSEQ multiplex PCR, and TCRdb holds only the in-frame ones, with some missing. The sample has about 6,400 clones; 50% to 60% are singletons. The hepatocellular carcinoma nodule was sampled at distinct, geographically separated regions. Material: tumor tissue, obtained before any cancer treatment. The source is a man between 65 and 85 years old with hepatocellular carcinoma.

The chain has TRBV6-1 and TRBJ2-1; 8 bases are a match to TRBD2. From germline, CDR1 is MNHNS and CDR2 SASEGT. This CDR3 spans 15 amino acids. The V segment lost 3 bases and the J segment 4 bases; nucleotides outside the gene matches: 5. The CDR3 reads CASSDHGGEYNEQFF. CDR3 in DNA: TGTGCCAGCAGTGACCACGGGGGGGAATACAATGAGCAGTTCTTC.

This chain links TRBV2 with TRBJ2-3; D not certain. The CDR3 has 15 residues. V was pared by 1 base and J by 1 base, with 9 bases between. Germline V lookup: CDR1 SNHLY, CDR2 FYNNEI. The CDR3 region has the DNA TGTGCCAGCAGTGAAGTCGGGTTCGGCACAGATACGCAGTATTTT. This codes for CASSEVGFGTDTQYF.

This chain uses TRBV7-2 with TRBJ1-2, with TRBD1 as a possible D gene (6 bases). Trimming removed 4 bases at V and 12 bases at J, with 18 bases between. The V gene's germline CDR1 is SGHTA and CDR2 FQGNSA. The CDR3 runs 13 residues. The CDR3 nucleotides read TGTGCCAGCAGCTCCTTTCGACAGGTTCCCGACACCTTC. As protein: CASSSFRQVPDTF.

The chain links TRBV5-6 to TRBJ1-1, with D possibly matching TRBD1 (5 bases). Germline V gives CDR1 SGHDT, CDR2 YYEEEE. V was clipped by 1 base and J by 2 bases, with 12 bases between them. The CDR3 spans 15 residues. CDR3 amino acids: CASSLRGGYNTEAFF. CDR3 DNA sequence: TGTGCCAGCAGCTTGCGGGGGGGTTACAACACTGAAGCTTTCTTT.

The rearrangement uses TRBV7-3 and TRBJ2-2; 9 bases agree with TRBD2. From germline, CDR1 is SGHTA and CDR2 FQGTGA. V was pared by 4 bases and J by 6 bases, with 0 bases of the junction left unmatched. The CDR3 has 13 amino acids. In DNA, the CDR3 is TGTGCCAGCAGCTCTAGCGGGGCCGGGGAGCTGTTTTTT. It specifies CASSSSGAGELFF.

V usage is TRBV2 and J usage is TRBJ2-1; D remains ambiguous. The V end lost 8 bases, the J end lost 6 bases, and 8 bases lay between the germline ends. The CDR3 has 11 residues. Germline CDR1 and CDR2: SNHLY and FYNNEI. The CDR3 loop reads CASLQLNEQFF. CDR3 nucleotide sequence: TGTGCCAGCCTTCAGCTCAATGAGCAGTTCTTC.

The CDR3 DNA sequence: TGTGCTAGTGGTTTGGGAAGCCGGGACACCTCTGGAAACACCATATATTTT. Its translation is CASGLGSRDTSGNTIYF. The chain employs TRBV12-5 and TRBJ1-3; TRBD1 is a possible D gene (6 bases). Germline-derived CDR1 and CDR2 are LGHNT and FRNRAP. Trimming stripped 1 base from V and 0 bases from J, with 13 bases between. The CDR3 contains 17 residues.

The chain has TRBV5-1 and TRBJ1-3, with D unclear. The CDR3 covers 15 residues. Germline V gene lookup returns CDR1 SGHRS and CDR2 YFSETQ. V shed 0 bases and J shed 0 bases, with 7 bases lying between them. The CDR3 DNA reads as TGCGCCAGCAGCTTGGACGATTACTCTGGAAACACCATATATTTT. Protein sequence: CASSLDDYSGNTIYF.

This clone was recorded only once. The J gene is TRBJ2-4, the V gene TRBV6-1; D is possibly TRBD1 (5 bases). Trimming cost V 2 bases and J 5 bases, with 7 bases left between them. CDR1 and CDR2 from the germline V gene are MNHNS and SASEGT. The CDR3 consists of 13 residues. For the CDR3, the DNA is TGTGCCAGCAGTGAACGACAGCAAAACATTCAGTACTTC. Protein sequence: CASSERQQNIQYF.

The CDR3 DNA follows: TGCGCCAGCAGCCAAGATCCGCAGGGGGCTGAGCCCCAGCATTTT. Protein product: CASSQDPQGAEPQHF. V is TRBV4-1 and J is TRBJ1-5; 8 nucleotides agree with TRBD1. Trimming took 0 bases from V and 8 from J; bases not matched to a gene: 6. The germline V gene encodes CDR1 MGHRA and CDR2 YSYEKL. The CDR3 contains 15 residues.

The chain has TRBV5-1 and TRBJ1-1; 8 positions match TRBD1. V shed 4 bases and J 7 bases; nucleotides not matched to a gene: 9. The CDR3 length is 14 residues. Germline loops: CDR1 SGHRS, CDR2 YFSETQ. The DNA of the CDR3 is TGCGCCAGCAGCGGGTGGACGACAGGGGTTGAAGCTTTCTTT. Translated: CASSGWTTGVEAFF.